This T cell receptor (beta chain) was observed in a study of blood T cell repertoires in COVID-19. Study background: Donors in the United States, Italy and Spain gave samples during acute or convalescent COVID-19.

There are a few counts of this clone. The assay was immunoSEQ multiplex PCR, and TCRdb's table has in-frame clones only and misses some. The table includes about 120,000 clones, over 80% detected once. The junction had 0 bases not matched to a gene; V was cut back by 0 bases and J by 3 bases. The CDR3 covers 16 residues. Germline V gene lookup returns CDR1 KGHDR and CDR2 SFDVKD. Assignments of participants to cohorts depended upon their own reported clinical history. Source material: PBMCs or T cells enriched from blood (not recorded which). The rearrangement links TRBV24-1 to TRBJ2-2; 10 bases line up with TRBD2. The sequence was collected from a woman aged 25 to 39 who had recovered from COVID-19. CDR3 region: CATSDLTSGDTGELFF. The DNA for the CDR3 is TGTGCCACCAGTGATTTGACTAGCGGGGACACCGGGGAGCTGTTTTTT.